This T cell receptor (beta chain) was recovered during a study of technical replicates of blood from a handful of donors (dated 2017 in TCRdb). Trimming leaves V shorter by 4 bases and J shorter by 3 bases, with the junction holding 10 bases beyond the gene matches. The CDR3 sequence holds 18 residues, the cysteine and phenylalanine included. Only CDR3 DNA is held: 54 bases, read in frame from base 1. For CDR1 and CDR2, the germline V gene lists SGHRS and YFSETQ. In the case of this clone: This receptor's antigen is unknown. There are no base qualities to consult, and no much larger clone falls within one base.

The library was built by means of the immunoSEQ multiplex PCR assay. This immuneACCESS table, as held by TCRdb, lists in-frame sequences with V and J called but not all clones. Of the missing ones, under half trace to an unresolved V gene in checked studies; the others have no known cause. The sample table records tens of thousands of clones; around 93% of these occur just once. Jointly, the top ten make up roughly 0.23% of the sample. This receptor chain uses TRBV5-1 and TRBJ2-5, and TRBD2 matches 15 of the central bases. The sample comprised T cells isolated from PBMCs. This sequence originates from a human donor in good health. The CDR3 region reads CASSLFAGTSGGKETQYF. At the DNA level, the sequence is TGCGCCAGCAGCCTGTTTGCCGGGACTAGCGGGGGGAAAGAGACCCAGTACTTC.